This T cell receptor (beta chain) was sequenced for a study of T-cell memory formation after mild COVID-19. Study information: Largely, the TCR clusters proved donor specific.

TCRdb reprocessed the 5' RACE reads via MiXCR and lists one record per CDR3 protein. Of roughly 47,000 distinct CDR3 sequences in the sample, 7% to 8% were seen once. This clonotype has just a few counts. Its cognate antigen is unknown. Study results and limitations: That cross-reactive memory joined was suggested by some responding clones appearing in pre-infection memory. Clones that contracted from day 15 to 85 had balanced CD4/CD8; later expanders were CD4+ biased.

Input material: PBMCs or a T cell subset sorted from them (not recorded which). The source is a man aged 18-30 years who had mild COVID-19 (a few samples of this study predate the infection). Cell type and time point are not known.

CDR3 loop: CASSGDARTGELFF. Here the CDR3 DNA reads TGTGCCAGCTCCGGGGACGCGAGGACCGGGGAGCTGTTTTTT. The V gene is TRBV12-3 or TRBV12-4, the J gene TRBJ2-2; D may match TRBD1 or TRBD2 (5 bases each). V was cut by 8 bases and J by 5 bases, with 15 bases left in between. The CDR3 consists of 14 residues.